This TCR beta chain was identified during a study of CD4 T cells in relation to SARS-CoV-2 and coronaviruses. Study-level results: Compared with monoreactive clones, crossreactive clones showed significantly weaker SARS-CoV-2 expansion. Memory recall responses, not primary responses primed in culture, are what the assay detects.

Naive and memory CD4+ T cells came from enriched cryopreserved PBMCs. In regard to this clone: The antigen is unknown.

Germline loops: CDR1 SGHTA, CDR2 FQGNSA. With 1 base removed from V and 5 bases from J, the gap between germline ends came to 6 bases. CDR3 length: 13 residues. The method was immunoSEQ multiplex PCR; TCRdb's version includes in-frame clones alone and lacks a portion of them. The sample lists tens of thousands of clones; around 92% were seen once. This receptor was identified in an adult with COVID-19. This chain connects TRBV7-2 to TRBJ1-5; D remains unclear. Sequenced input: naive CD4+ T cells from PBMCs. Subset specified: naive CD4+ T cells isolated by negative enrichment. Here the CDR3 reads CASSLDRDQPQHF. The CDR3 DNA is TGTGCCAGCAGCTTAGATAGGGATCAGCCCCAGCATTTT.